The 10 T cell receptor beta chains below were found in one sample sequenced in a study of shared clonotypes between healthy human individuals. The table came from immunoSEQ multiplex PCR; TCRdb's copy has only in-frame clones and leaves some out. The sample has roughly 700,000 clones, around 67% seen once; the top ten hold roughly 1.7%. The source material was memory CD4+ T cells sorted from blood. Described subset: CD45RA-negative fraction. The source of these receptors is a woman aged 25 to 39 in good health.

On this clone: A single base is all that separates this from a far larger clone, so a read error is likely. The same CDR3 also results from other DNA sequences found in this sample. The gene calls are TRBV4-1 and TRBJ1-1; D is ambiguous. V lost 2 bases and J lost 0, with 7 bases in between. CDR1 and CDR2 (germline): MGHRA, YSYEKL. This CDR3 is 14 amino acids long. The CDR3 loop reads CASSQTQMNTEAFF. The CDR3 DNA follows: TGCGCCAGCAGCCAAACACAGATGAACACTGAAGCTTTCTTT.

The chain uses TRBV7-9 and TRBJ1-2; a weak D match, TRBD1 (5 bases). V lost 5 bases to trimming and J lost 3 bases, with 13 bases between them. The germline gives CDR1 SEHNR, CDR2 FQNEAQ (reference sequence). The CDR3 consists of 14 residues. CDR3 in DNA: TGTGCCAGCAGCCTATTCGGAGGGGACTATGGCTACACCTTC. As protein: CASSLFGGDYGYTF.

In its sample, this clone was seen a few times. This chain links TRBV19 with TRBJ2-1; 8 bases map to TRBD2. The ends lost 3 bases at V and 4 bases at J; junction bases unmatched: 11. The CDR3 has 17 amino acids. The germline CDR1 and CDR2 sequences are LNHDA and SQIVND (reference sequence). The CDR3 DNA is TGTGCCAGTAGTATTATCCCCGGGACTAGTGCGTACAATGAGCAGTTCTTC. Residues: CASSIIPGTSAYNEQFF.

This clone was observed a single time. The chain combines TRBV2 with TRBJ1-3; a weak D match, TRBD1 (5 bases). The ends were cut back, 1 base at V and 0 bases at J, with 7 bases in the middle. Germline V gives CDR1 SNHLY, CDR2 FYNNEI. This CDR3 comprises 15 residues. DNA of the CDR3: TGTGCCAGCAGTGAAGAGGGGAACTCTGGAAACACCATATATTTT. This gives the protein CASSEEGNSGNTIYF.

This clone was observed once. The J gene is TRBJ1-1, the V gene TRBV19; no clear D. This CDR3 comprises 12 residues. Germline assignment: CDR1 LNHDA and CDR2 SQIVND (reference sequence). V lost 3 bases and J 6 bases, leaving 8 bases between the germline ends. The CDR3 region has the DNA TGTGCCAGTAGTATCTCCGCCGCTGAAGCTTTCTTT. Its translation: CASSISAAEAFF. The complete variable domain, with remaining parts taken from reference TRBV19 and TRBJ1-1, reads DGGITQSPKYLFRKEGQNVTLSCEQNLNHDAMYWYRQDPGQGLRLIYYSQIVNDFQKGDIAEGYSVSREKKESFPLTVTSAQKNPTAFYLCASSISAAEAFFGQGTRLTVV.

This clone was seen only once. The rearrangement links TRBV7-7 to TRBJ2-2, with TRBD2 matching over 7 bases. The germline gives CDR1 SSHAT, CDR2 FNYEAQ (reference sequence). The CDR3 contains 16 residues. V shed 1 base and J 0 bases; nucleotides not matched to a gene: 2. The CDR3 nucleotides are TGTGCCAGCAGCTTAGGCGGGGGAGCGAACACCGGGGAGCTGTTTTTT. The encoded protein is CASSLGGGANTGELFF.

The CDR3 coding sequence is TGCGCCAGCAGCCCGGGACAGAGTGTCTATGGCTACACCTTC. Protein product: CASSPGQSVYGYTF. The chain has TRBV5-1 and TRBJ1-2, with 7 nucleotides matching TRBD1. CDR1 SGHRS and CDR2 YFSETQ come from the germline V gene. V was pared by 4 bases and J by 4 bases, with 7 bases of the junction left unmatched. The length of the CDR3 is 14 residues.

The chain has TRBV7-6 and TRBJ2-2; D gene ambiguous. The CDR3 is made up of 12 amino acids. The V gene lost 5 bases and the J gene lost 6 bases, with 7 bases spanning the gap. CDR1 and CDR2 from the germline V gene are SGHVS and FNYEAQ. The CDR3 DNA is TGTGCCAGCAGCCCACTCGCCGGGGAGCTGTTTTTT. Translating it yields CASSPLAGELFF.

The sample holds a few counts of this clone. V is TRBV19 and J is TRBJ1-2, with no clear D. V shed 7 bases and J shed 3 bases, with 15 bases lying between them. Germline lookup yields CDR1 LNHDA and CDR2 SQIVND (reference sequence). The CDR3 is 14 residues long. The CDR3 DNA follows: TGTGCCAGTACCCTAGGCGGCATGGACTATGGCTACACCTTC. This codes for CASTLGGMDYGYTF.

V gene TRBV30 combines with J gene TRBJ1-1; D gene ambiguous. The CDR3 is made up of 13 amino acids. From germline, CDR1 is GTSNPN and CDR2 SVGIG (reference sequence). V was shortened by 5 bases and J by 0 bases, with 10 bases between the two germline ends. The CDR3 region is CAWGRTVNTEAFF. The CDR3 DNA reads TGTGCCTGGGGACGGACGGTGAACACTGAAGCTTTCTTT.